A single sample gave rise to the 25 T cell receptor beta chains below, sequenced in a study of blood T cell repertoires in COVID-19. The table came from immunoSEQ multiplex PCR; TCRdb's copy has only in-frame clones and leaves some out. The data hold under 150,000 clones, with about nine tenths observed a single time. What was sequenced was peripheral blood. The receptors were gathered from a man aged 55-75 years with COVID-19, enrolled during active disease.

The chain joins TRBV4-1 to TRBJ1-6; 7 nucleotides line up with TRBD1. The CDR3 contains 15 residues. The germline gives CDR1 MGHRA, CDR2 YSYEKL. Unmatched junction bases numbered 7, after V lost 6 bases and J lost 5 bases. The CDR3 nucleotides are TGCGCCAGCAGTCCGGACAGGACCGATAATTCACCCCTCCACTTT. It specifies CASSPDRTDNSPLHF.

V is TRBV28 and J is TRBJ1-1, with D uncertain. The CDR3 sequence is 13 residues long. Trimming removed 10 bases from V and 0 bases from J, with 12 bases in between. Germline CDR1 and CDR2: MDHEN and SYDVKM. The CDR3 spells CATRSIMNTEAFF. The CDR3, as DNA: TGTGCCACCCGATCTATAATGAACACTGAAGCTTTCTTT.

The J gene is TRBJ2-7, the V gene TRBV5-1, with 7 nucleotides matching TRBD2. There are 16 residues in the CDR3. Trimming took 0 bases from V and 3 from J; bases not matched to a gene: 9. CDR1 and CDR2 (germline): SGHRS, YFSETQ. The CDR3 DNA reads as TGCGCCAGCAGCTTGGTGGGGTTAAGCGGGAACTACGAGCAGTACTTC. Translated: CASSLVGLSGNYEQYF.

This clone was seen more than once but under ten times. The chain is built from TRBV6-5 and TRBJ2-1, with TRBD2 identical over 9 bases. Germline V gene lookup returns CDR1 MNHEY and CDR2 SVGAGI. This CDR3 has 15 amino acids. The V and J ends lost 7 bases and 4 bases, in that order; junction bases with no gene match: 8. The CDR3 coding sequence is TGTGCCAGCACCCTTAGCGGGAGCCCTTACAATGAGCAGTTCTTC. Protein: CASTLSGSPYNEQFF.

This clone showed up just once. The chain links TRBV11-1 to TRBJ1-1, with TRBD1 matching over 8 bases. Germline values: CDR1 SGHAT, CDR2 FQDESV (reference sequence). J lost 10 bases, V lost 0 bases, and 4 bases had no gene match. The CDR3 contains 13 residues. The CDR3 loop reads CASSLAGTGPAFF. The CDR3 DNA reads TGTGCCAGCAGCTTAGCCGGGACAGGACCAGCTTTCTTT.

The chain links TRBV11-2 to TRBJ2-2, with 7 bases matching TRBD2. With V trimmed by 2 bases and J by 7 bases, 10 bases remained unmatched. CDR1 SGHAT and CDR2 FQNNGV come from the germline V gene. This CDR3 has 16 residues. The CDR3 DNA reads TGTGCCAGCAGCTTAAGGGGCGGGAGAGGAAACGGGGAGCTGTTTTTT. This sequence encodes CASSLRGGRGNGELFF.

CDR3 DNA sequence: TGTGCCTGGAGTGGAGGACAGGGGGCGGTTTATGAGCAGTACTTC. This codes for CAWSGGQGAVYEQYF. The rearrangement uses TRBV30 and TRBJ2-7; 11 bases are a match to TRBD1. Germline-derived CDR1 and CDR2 are GTSNPN and SVGIG (reference sequence). The trim removed 1 base at V and 7 bases at J, leaving 9 bases unmatched. The CDR3 is made up of 15 amino acids.

This clone has only one observation. The chain couples TRBV28 to TRBJ1-3; D might be TRBD1 (5 bases). The germline gives CDR1 MDHEN, CDR2 SYDVKM. The CDR3 sequence is 14 residues long. V lost 6 bases, J lost 0 bases, and 9 bases lay in between. For the CDR3, the DNA is TGTGCCAGCAGAGGGGCCCTCTCTGGAAACACCATATATTTT. It encodes CASRGALSGNTIYF.

This chain joins TRBV7-8 and TRBJ2-3; D is unclear. Looked up from germline, CDR1 is SGHVS and CDR2 is FQNEAQ. The CDR3 is 11 amino acids. V shed 5 bases and J shed 5 bases, with 5 bases lying between them. CDR3 coding DNA: TGTGCCAGCAGCCGACAAGATACGCAGTATTTT. Translation: CASSRQDTQYF.

The chain is built from TRBV11-2 and TRBJ2-2; D unresolved. Germline CDR1 reads SGHAT; CDR2 reads FQNNGV. The CDR3 is 13 residues long. The V end lost 3 bases, the J end lost 6 bases, and 8 bases lay between the germline ends. The CDR3 reads CASSLSRSGELFF. In nucleotides, the CDR3 is TGTGCCAGCAGCTTGTCGCGCTCCGGGGAGCTGTTTTTT.

This chain links TRBV18 with TRBJ2-7, with 9 bases aligning to TRBD1. The CDR3 spans 15 residues. The V gene's germline CDR1 is KGHSH and CDR2 LQKENI. The J segment lost 4 bases and the V segment lost 3 bases, leaving 7 bases of the junction unmatched. CDR3 nucleotide sequence: TGTGCCAGCTCACCTTCTGGGACAGGGAGGTACGAGCAGTACTTC. This codes for CASSPSGTGRYEQYF.

This rearrangement joins TRBV27 to TRBJ1-2; TRBD1 matches at 8 bases. Trimming removed 4 bases from V and 4 bases from J; junction bases left unmatched: 11. The germline V gene encodes CDR1 MNHEY and CDR2 SMNVEV (reference sequence). The CDR3 length is 16 residues. DNA for the CDR3: TGTGCCAGCAGTTCGATTCGACAGGGGCTCATCTATGGCTACACCTTC. Encoded protein: CASSSIRQGLIYGYTF.

The chain carries TRBV2 and TRBJ2-3; D is unclear. V gave up 5 bases and J gave up 8 bases, with 5 bases separating them. Germline loops: CDR1 SNHLY, CDR2 FYNNEI. The CDR3 extends over 10 amino acids. The DNA of the CDR3 is TGTGCCAGCAGTCCCAGTACGCAGTATTTT. Protein product: CASSPSTQYF.

The rearrangement uses TRBV10-3 and TRBJ2-1; 9 nucleotides line up with TRBD2. The CDR3 covers 14 residues. Per the germline V gene, CDR1 is ENHRY and CDR2 is SYGVKD. J lost 9 bases, V lost 10 bases, and 13 bases had no gene match. CDR3 amino acids: CANRASGNSGEQFF. DNA of the CDR3: TGTGCCAACAGGGCTAGCGGGAACTCGGGTGAGCAGTTCTTC.

CDR3 protein: CASRSWGTGSYGYTF. The CDR3 nucleotides read TGTGCCAGCAGGTCATGGGGGACAGGGAGCTATGGCTACACCTTC. The gene calls are TRBV28 and TRBJ1-2, with TRBD1 matching 9 bases. V shed 6 bases, J shed 4 bases, and the junction held 9 bases outside the gene matches. The CDR3 is 15 amino acids. Germline CDR1 and CDR2: MDHEN and SYDVKM.

V gene TRBV10-3 combines with J gene TRBJ2-1, with TRBD2 matching over 7 bases. CDR3 length: 15 amino acids. V lost 10 bases, J lost 5 bases, and 14 bases stayed unmatched. Germline lookup yields CDR1 ENHRY and CDR2 SYGVKD. DNA of the CDR3: TGTGCCACCCGACAACCGGGACTAACTAACAATGAGCAGTTCTTC. This codes for CATRQPGLTNNEQFF.

The chain joins TRBV12-3 or TRBV12-4 to TRBJ1-2; no clear D gene. The CDR3 is made up of 12 amino acids. V lost 1 base to trimming and J lost 7 bases, with 7 bases between them. CDR3 DNA sequence: TGTGCCAGCAGTTTAGGTTTTCTTGGCTACACCTTC. This encodes CASSLGFLGYTF.

V is TRBV14 and J is TRBJ2-3, with D uncertain. The CDR3 totals 14 residues. V dropped 4 bases and J dropped 0 bases, with 8 bases sitting between them. Germline V CDR1 and CDR2: SGHDN, FVKESK. Here the CDR3 reads CASSPYKSTDTQYF. Written as DNA, the CDR3 is TGTGCCAGCAGCCCGTACAAGAGCACAGATACGCAGTATTTT.

In this sample, this clone turned up a few times. The sample contains more than one DNA sequence encoding this CDR3. The V and J genes are TRBV5-1 and TRBJ1-1; no definite D call. This CDR3 comprises 13 residues. CDR1 SGHRS and CDR2 YFSETQ come from the germline V gene. The V end was cut by 0 bases, the J end by 2 bases, with 5 bases between. The CDR3 DNA reads TGCGCCAGCAGCTTGGCCGGTAACACTGAAGCTTTCTTT. This encodes CASSLAGNTEAFF.

V and J are TRBV5-4 and TRBJ2-5; D is unclear. The CDR3 has 13 amino acids. V shed 0 bases and J shed 4 bases, with 7 bases lying between them. CDR1 and CDR2 from the germline V gene are SGHNT and YYREEE (reference sequence). CDR3 residues: CASSLAFLETQYF. The CDR3 nucleotides read TGTGCCAGCAGCTTGGCCTTTTTAGAGACCCAGTACTTC.

This chain links TRBV15 with TRBJ1-4, with TRBD1 identical over 7 bases. Unmatched junction bases numbered 8, after V lost 3 bases and J lost 4 bases. The CDR3 spans 16 residues. Germline V gives CDR1 LNHNV, CDR2 YYDKDF (reference sequence). As DNA, the CDR3 is TGTGCCACCAGCAGGACAGGGATAAGCTATAATGAAAAACTGTTTTTT. This gives the protein CATSRTGISYNEKLFF.

This clone was seen once. The rearrangement joins TRBV5-5 to TRBJ1-1; weak D call: TRBD1 (5 bases). V was pared by 3 bases and J by 4 bases, with 19 bases between. Germline V CDR1 and CDR2: SGHKS, YYEKEE (reference sequence). The CDR3 runs to 16 residues. CDR3 residues: CASSSVLQGRGTEAFF. The DNA for the CDR3 is TGTGCCAGCAGCTCCGTACTCCAGGGTCGTGGCACTGAAGCTTTCTTT.

This chain uses TRBV10-3 with TRBJ1-5; D perhaps matches TRBD1 (6 bases). Germline-derived CDR1 and CDR2 are ENHRY and SYGVKD. Trimming cost V 1 base and J 11 bases, with 18 bases left between them. The CDR3 runs to 15 residues. The CDR3 spells CAISELAGVQSAQHF. The CDR3 nucleotides are TGTGCCATCAGTGAGTTGGCAGGGGTGCAATCAGCCCAGCATTTT.

The V gene is TRBV19, the J gene TRBJ2-1; 10 bases align to TRBD2. Germline V gives CDR1 LNHDA, CDR2 SQIVND (reference sequence). This CDR3 spans 16 amino acids. V lost 5 bases to trimming and J lost 0 bases; unmatched junction nucleotides: 4. In nucleotides, the CDR3 is TGTGCCAGTAGTCCTAGCGGGAGAATCTCCTACAATGAGCAGTTCTTC. This gives the protein CASSPSGRISYNEQFF.

The rearrangement links TRBV5-6 to TRBJ1-2; tentatively, D is TRBD1 (5 bases). Per germline, CDR1 SGHDT and CDR2 YYEEEE. The CDR3 covers 16 residues. V shed 3 bases and J shed 2 bases, with 17 bases lying between them. In DNA form, the CDR3 reads TGTGCCAGCAGCTCCCCTGACAGAGGCACCAACTATGGCTACACCTTC. Amino acid sequence: CASSSPDRGTNYGYTF.